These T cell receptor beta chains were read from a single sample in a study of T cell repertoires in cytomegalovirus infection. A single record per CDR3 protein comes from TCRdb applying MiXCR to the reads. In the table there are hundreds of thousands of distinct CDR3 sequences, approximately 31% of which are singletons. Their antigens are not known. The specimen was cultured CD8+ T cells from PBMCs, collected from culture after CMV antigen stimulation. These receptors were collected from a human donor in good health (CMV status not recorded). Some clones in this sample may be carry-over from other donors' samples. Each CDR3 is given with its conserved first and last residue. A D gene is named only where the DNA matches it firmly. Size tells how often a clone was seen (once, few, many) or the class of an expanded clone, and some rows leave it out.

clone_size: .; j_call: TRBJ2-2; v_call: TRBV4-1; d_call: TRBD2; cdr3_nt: TGCGCCAGCAGCCACGAGGGACTAGCAATGACCGGGGAGCTGTTTTTT; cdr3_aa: CASSHEGLAMTGELFF
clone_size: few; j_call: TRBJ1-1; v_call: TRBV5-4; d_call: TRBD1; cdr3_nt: TGTGCCAGCAGCTACCAAGCTTTCGGACAGGGGGGAGCTTTCTTT; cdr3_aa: CASSYQAFGQGGAFF
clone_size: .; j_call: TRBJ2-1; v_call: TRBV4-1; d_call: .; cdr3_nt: TGCGCCAGCAGCCACATCGGGACAACCCGAGGCAATGAGCAGTTCTTC; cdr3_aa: CASSHIGTTRGNEQFF
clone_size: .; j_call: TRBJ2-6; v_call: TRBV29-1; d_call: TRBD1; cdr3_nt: TGCAGCGTTGGGGACAGGGGGAGGGCTGGGGCCAACGTCCTGACTTTC; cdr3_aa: CSVGDRGRAGANVLTF
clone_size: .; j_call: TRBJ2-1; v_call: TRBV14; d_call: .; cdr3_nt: TGTGCCAGCAGCCAAGATCTCGAACTGGCACATTACAATGAGCAGTTCTTC; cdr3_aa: CASSQDLELAHYNEQFF
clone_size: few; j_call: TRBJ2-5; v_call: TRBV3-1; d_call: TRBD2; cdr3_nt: TGTGCCAGCAGCCAAGATATAACTAGCGGGGTTCAAAGGACCCAGTACTTC; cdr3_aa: CASSQDITSGVQRTQYF
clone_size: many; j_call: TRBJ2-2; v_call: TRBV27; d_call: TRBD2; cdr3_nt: TGTGCCAGCAGTAGCCCGGGACTAGCGCTTAACACCGGGGAGCTGTTTTTT; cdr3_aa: CASSSPGLALNTGELFF
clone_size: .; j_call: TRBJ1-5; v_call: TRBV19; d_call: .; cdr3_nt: TGTGCCAGTAGTATACTCAGAGATAGCAATCAGCCCCAGCATTTT; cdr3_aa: CASSILRDSNQPQHF
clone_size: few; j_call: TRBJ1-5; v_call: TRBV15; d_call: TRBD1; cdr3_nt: TGTGCCACCAGCACCTTACAGGGGAGACTAATTTATAGCAATCAGCCCCAGCATTTT; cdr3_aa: CATSTLQGRLIYSNQPQHF
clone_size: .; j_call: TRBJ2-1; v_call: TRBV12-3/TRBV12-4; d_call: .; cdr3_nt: TGTGCCAGCAGCCGGGACATTGGCAATGAGCAGTTCTTC; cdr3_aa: CASSRDIGNEQFF
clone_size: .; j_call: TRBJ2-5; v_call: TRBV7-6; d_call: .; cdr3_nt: TGTGCCAGCAGGCCTGGTCCGAGAGTAGCGGAGACCCAGTACTTC; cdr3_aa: CASRPGPRVAETQYF
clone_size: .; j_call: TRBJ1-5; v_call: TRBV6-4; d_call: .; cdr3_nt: TGTGCCAGCAGTGTTAGGCCCTACCGGCACCCTCTACCCAATCAGCCCCAGCATTTT; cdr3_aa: CASSVRPYRHPLPNQPQHF
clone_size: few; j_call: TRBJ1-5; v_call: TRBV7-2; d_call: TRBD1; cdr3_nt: TGTGCCAGCAGCTTAGACAGGGGAGGTCATCAGCCCCAGCATTTT; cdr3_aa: CASSLDRGGHQPQHF
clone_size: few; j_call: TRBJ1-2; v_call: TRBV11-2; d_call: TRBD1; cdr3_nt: TGTGCCAGCAGCTGGGACAGTAACTATGGCTACACCTTC; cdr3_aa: CASSWDSNYGYTF
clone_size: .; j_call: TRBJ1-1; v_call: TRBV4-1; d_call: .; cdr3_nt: TGCGCCAGCAGCCAAGGTCAGGCGTTCACTGAAGCTTTCTTT; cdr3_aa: CASSQGQAFTEAFF
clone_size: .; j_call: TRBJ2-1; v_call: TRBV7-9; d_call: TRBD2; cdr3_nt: TGTGCCAGCAGCGCCGGGGGGGCCCCCTACAATGAGCAGTTCTTC; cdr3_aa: CASSAGGAPYNEQFF
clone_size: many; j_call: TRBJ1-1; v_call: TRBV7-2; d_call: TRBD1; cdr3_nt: TGTGCCAGCAGCTACGTCCAGGGGGCTCATACTGAAGCTTTCTTT; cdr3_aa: CASSYVQGAHTEAFF
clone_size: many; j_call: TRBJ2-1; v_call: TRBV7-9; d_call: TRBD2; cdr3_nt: TGTGCCAGCAGCGACGCTAGCGGGGAACCCTACAATGAGCAGTTCTTC; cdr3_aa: CASSDASGEPYNEQFF
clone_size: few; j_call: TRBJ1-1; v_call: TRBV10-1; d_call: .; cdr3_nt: TGCGCCACTACCCCGGACGGGACTGAAGCTTTCTTT; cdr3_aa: CATTPDGTEAFF
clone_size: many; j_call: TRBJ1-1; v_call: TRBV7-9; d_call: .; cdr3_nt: TGTGCCAGCAGCCGCCCAGAAGTAATGAACACTGAAGCTTTCTTT; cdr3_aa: CASSRPEVMNTEAFF
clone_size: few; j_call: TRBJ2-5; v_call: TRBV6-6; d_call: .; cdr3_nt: TGTGCCAGCAGTTCCGCCGGGGGGCGGATAGAGACCCAGTACTTC; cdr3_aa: CASSSAGGRIETQYF
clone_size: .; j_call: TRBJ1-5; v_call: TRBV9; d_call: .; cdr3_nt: TGTGCCAGCAGCGTAGATTGGGGAGGCAATCAGCCCCAGCATTTT; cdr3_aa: CASSVDWGGNQPQHF
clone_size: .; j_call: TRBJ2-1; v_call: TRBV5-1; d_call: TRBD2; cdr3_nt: TGCGCCAGCAGCTCCGCGGGGGGCCTCAATGAGCAGTTCTTC; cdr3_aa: CASSSAGGLNEQFF
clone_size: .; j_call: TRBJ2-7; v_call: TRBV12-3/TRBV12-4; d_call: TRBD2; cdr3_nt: TGTGCCAGCAGTTTAACGGGACTAGCAGGCGACGAGCAGTACTTC; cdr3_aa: CASSLTGLAGDEQYF
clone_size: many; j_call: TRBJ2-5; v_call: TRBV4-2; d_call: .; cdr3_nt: TGTGCCAGCAGCCAAGGGGCAGGGGCCGAACCAAGGGAGACCCAGTACTTC; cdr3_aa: CASSQGAGAEPRETQYF
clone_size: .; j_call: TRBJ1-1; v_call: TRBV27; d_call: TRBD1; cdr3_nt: TGTACCAGTGCCGACAGGGCATGGAACACTGAAGCTTTCTTT; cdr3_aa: CTSADRAWNTEAFF
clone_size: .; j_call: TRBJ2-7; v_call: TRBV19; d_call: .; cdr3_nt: TGTGCCAGTAGTATCGGGCTCTCGGGTGAGCAGTACTTC; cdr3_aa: CASSIGLSGEQYF
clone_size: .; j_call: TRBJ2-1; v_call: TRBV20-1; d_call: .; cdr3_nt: TGCAGTGCTAGAGTTGGGAGTGAGCAGTTCTTC; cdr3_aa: CSARVGSEQFF
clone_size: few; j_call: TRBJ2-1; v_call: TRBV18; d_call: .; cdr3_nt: TGTGCCAGCTCACCCGCTAGGGAAGGGGGTACCCTCTACAATGAGCAGTTCTTC; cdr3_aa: CASSPAREGGTLYNEQFF
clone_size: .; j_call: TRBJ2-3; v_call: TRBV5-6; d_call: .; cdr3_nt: TGTGCCAGCGGAGGGGGGCATACGCAGTATTTT; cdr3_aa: CASGGGHTQYF
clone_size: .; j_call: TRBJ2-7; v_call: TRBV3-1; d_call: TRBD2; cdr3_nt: TGTGCCAGCAGCCAAGGGACCTGGACTAGCGGGGCCCACGAGCAGTACTTC; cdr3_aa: CASSQGTWTSGAHEQYF
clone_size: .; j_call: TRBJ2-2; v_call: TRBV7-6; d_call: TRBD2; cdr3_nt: TGTGCCAGCAGCTTCCTTAGCGGGCCGGGCACCGGGGAGCTGTTTTTT; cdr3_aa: CASSFLSGPGTGELFF
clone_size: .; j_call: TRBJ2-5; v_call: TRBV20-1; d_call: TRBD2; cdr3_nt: TGCAGTGCTAGAGTGGGGGGGCTAGCGGGCCAAGAGACCCAGTACTTC; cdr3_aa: CSARVGGLAGQETQYF
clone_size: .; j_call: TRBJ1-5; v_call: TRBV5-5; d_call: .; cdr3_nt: TGTGCCAGCAGCTTGGGACAGGCACTTCAGCCCCAGCATTTT; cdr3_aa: CASSLGQALQPQHF
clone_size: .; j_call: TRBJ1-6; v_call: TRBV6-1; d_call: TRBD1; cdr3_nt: TGTGCCAGTTTTCCGGACAGGATTAACTCACCCCTCCACTTT; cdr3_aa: CASFPDRINSPLHF
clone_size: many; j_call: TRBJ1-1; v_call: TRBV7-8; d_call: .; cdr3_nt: TGTGCCAGCAGCTCCTACGAAGCGGCCACTGAAGCTTTCTTT; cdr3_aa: CASSSYEAATEAFF
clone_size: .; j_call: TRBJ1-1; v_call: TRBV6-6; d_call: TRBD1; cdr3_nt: TGTGCCAGCAACCGGGACAGGGTTCTGAACACTGAAGCTTTCTTT; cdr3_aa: CASNRDRVLNTEAFF